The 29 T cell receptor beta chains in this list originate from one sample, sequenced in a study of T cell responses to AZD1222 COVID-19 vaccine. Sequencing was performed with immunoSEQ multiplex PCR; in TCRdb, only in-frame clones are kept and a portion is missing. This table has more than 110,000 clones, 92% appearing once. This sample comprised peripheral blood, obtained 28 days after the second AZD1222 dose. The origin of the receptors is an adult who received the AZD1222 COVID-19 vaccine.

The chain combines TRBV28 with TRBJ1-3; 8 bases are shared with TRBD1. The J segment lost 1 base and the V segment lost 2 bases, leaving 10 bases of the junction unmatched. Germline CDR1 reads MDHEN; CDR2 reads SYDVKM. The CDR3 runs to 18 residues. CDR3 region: CASSLVGTGLGSGNTIYF. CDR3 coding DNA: TGTGCCAGCAGTTTAGTTGGGACAGGACTTGGGTCTGGAAACACCATATATTTT.

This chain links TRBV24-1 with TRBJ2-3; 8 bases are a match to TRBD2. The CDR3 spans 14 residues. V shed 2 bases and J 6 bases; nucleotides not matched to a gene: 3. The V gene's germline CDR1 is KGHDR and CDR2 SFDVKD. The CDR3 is CATSDSSGRDTQYF. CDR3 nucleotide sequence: TGTGCCACCAGTGATTCTAGCGGGCGGGATACGCAGTATTTT.

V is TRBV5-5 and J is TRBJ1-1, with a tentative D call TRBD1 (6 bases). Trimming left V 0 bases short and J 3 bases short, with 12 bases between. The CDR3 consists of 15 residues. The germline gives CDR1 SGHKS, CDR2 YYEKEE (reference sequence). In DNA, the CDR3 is TGTGCCAGCAGCTTGGTACACAGGGAGGACACTGAAGCTTTCTTT. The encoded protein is CASSLVHREDTEAFF.

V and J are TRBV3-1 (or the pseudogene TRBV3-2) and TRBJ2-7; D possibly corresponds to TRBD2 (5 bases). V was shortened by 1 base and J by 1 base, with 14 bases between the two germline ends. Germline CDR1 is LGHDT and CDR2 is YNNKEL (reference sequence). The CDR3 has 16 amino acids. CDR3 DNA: TGTGCCAGCAGCCAAGTTGGAAGCGGAACGTCCTACGAGCAGTACTTC. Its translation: CASSQVGSGTSYEQYF.

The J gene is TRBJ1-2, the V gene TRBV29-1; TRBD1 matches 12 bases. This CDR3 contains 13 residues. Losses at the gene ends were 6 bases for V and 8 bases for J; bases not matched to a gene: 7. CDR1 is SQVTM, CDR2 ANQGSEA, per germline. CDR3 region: CSVGGQGAQGYTF. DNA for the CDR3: TGCAGCGTGGGGGGACAGGGGGCCCAGGGCTACACCTTC. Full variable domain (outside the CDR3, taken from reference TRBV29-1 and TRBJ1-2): SAVISQKPSRDICQRGTSLTIQCQVDSQVTMMFWYRQQPGQSLTLIATANQGSEATYESGFVIDKFPISRPNLTFSTLTVSNMSPEDSSIYLCSVGGQGAQGYTFGSGTRLTVV.

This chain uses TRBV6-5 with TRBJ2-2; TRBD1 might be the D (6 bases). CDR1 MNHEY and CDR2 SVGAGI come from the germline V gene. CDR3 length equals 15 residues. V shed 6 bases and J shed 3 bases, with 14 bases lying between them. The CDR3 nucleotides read TGTGCCAGCAGCTTACAGGGCCTCGACACCGGGGAGCTGTTTTTT. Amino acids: CASSLQGLDTGELFF.

The CDR3 DNA sequence: TGTGCCAGCAGCTTCACAGGTGGGGCCTACGAGCAGTACTTC. It codes for CASSFTGGAYEQYF. The chain has TRBV5-6 and TRBJ2-7; TRBD1 is a possible D gene (5 bases). Trimming cost V 2 bases and J 2 bases, with 11 bases left between them. This CDR3 comprises 14 residues. The germline V gene encodes CDR1 SGHDT and CDR2 YYEEEE.

In nucleotides, the CDR3 is TGTGCCAGCACCGACTCTAAGCGGGAGATTAGTGAGACCCAGTACTTC. As protein: CASTDSKREISETQYF. The V call is TRBV5-6, the J call TRBJ2-5, with 8 bases fitting TRBD2. This CDR3 comprises 16 residues. CDR1 is SGHDT and CDR2 is YYEEEE in the germline V gene. V gave up 6 bases and J gave up 5 bases; unmatched junction bases: 15. The full variable domain, in which reference TRBV5-6 and TRBJ2-5 provide the parts outside the CDR3, is DAGVTQSPTHLIKTRGQQVTLRCSPKSGHDTVSWYQQALGQGPQFIFQYYEEEERQRGNFPDRFSGHQFPNYSSELNVNALLLGDSALYLCASTDSKREISETQYFGPGTRLLVL.

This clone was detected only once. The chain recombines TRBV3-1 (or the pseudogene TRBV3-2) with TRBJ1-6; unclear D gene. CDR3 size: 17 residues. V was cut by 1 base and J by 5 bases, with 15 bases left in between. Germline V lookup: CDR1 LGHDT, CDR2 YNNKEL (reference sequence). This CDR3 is CASSQVFRGVDNSPLHF. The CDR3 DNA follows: TGTGCCAGCAGCCAAGTATTTCGAGGAGTGGATAATTCACCCCTCCACTTT.

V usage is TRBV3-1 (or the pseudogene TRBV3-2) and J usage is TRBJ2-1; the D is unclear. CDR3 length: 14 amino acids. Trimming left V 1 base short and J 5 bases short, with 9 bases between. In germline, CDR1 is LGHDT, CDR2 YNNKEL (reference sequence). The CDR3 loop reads CASSQGRSNNEQFF. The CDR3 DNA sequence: TGTGCCAGCAGCCAAGGGCGGTCCAACAATGAGCAGTTCTTC.

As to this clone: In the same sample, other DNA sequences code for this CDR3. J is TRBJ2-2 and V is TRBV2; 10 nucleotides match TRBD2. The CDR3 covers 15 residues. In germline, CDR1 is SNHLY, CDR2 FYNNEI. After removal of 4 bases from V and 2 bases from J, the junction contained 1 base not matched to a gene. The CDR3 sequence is CASSGTSGNTGELFF. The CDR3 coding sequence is TGTGCCAGCAGTGGGACTAGCGGAAACACCGGGGAGCTGTTTTTT. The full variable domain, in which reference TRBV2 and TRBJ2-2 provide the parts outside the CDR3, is EPEVTQTPSHQVTQMGQEVILRCVPISNHLYFYWYRQILGQKVEFLVSFYNNEISEKSEIFDDQFSVERPDGSNFTLKIRSTKLEDSAMYFCASSGTSGNTGELFFGEGSRLTVL.

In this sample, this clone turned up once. The CDR3 bases are TGTGCCACCAGTGGGTTTGGGGACCGATCCCCGAACACTGAAGCTTTCTTT. Protein product: CATSGFGDRSPNTEAFF. The chain links TRBV24-1 to TRBJ1-1, with D tentatively TRBD1 (5 bases). Trimming removed 5 bases from V and 1 base from J, with 19 bases in between. Germline assignment: CDR1 KGHDR and CDR2 SFDVKD. This CDR3 has 17 residues.

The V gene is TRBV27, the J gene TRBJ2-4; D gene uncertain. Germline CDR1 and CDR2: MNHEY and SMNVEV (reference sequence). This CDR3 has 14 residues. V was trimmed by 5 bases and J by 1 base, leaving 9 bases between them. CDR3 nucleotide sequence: TGTGCCAGCAGTCCCGACAACGCCAAAAACATTCAGTACTTC. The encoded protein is CASSPDNAKNIQYF.

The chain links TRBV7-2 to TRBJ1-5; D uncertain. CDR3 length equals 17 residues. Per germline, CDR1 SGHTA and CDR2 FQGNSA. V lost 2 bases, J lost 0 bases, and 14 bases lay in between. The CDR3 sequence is CASSLKNLSYSNQPQHF. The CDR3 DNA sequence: TGTGCCAGCAGCTTAAAAAACCTGTCCTATAGCAATCAGCCCCAGCATTTT.

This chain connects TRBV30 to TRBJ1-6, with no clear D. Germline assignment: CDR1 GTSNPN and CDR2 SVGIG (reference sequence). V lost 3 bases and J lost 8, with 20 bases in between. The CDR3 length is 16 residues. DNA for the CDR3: TGTGCCTGGAGCCTCCCCGGAGCAGGCATTGATTCACCCCTCCACTTT. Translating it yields CAWSLPGAGIDSPLHF.

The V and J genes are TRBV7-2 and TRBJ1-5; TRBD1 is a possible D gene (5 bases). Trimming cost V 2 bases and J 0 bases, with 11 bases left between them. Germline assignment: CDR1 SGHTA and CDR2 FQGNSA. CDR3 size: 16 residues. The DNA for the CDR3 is TGTGCCAGCAGCTTATGGGGGGGTTATAGCAATCAGCCCCAGCATTTT. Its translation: CASSLWGGYSNQPQHF.

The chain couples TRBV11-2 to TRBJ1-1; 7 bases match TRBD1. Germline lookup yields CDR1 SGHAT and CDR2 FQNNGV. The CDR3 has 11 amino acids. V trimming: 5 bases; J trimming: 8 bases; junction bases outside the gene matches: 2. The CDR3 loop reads CASSLDREAFF. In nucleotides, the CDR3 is TGTGCCAGCAGCCTGGACAGGGAAGCTTTCTTT.

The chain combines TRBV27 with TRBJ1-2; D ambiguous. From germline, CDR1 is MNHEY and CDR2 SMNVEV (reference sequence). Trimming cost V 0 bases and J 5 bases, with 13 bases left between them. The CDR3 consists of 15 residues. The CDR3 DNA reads TGTGCCAGCAGTTTATCCAGACACAAGATTTATGGCTACACCTTC. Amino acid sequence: CASSLSRHKIYGYTF.

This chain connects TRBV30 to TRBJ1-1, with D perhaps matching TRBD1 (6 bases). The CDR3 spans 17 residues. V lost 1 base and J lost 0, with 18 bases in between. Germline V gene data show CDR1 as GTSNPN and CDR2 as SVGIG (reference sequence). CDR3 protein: CAWSELGARLLNTEAFF. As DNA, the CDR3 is TGTGCCTGGAGTGAACTGGGGGCGCGTCTTCTGAACACTGAAGCTTTCTTT.

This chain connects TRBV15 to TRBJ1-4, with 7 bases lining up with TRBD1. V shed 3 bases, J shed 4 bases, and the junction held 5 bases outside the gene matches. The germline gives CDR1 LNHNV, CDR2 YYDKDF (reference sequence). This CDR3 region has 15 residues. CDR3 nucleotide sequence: TGTGCCACCAGCAGGCGACAGGGCCGTAATGAAAAACTGTTTTTT. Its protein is CATSRRQGRNEKLFF.

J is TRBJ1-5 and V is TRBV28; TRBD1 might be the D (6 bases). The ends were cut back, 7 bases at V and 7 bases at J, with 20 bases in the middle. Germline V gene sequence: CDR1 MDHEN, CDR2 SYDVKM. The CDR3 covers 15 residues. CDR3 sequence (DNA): TGTGCCAGCACTCCTAGTGGACAGCTTAGCCAGCCCCAGCATTTT. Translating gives CASTPSGQLSQPQHF.

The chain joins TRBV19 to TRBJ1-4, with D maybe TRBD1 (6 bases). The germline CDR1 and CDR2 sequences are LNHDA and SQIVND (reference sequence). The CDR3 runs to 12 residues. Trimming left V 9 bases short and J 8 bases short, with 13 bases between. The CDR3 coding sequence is TGTGCCAGCCAGGGGTTCGGAGAAAAACTGTTTTTT. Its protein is CASQGFGEKLFF.

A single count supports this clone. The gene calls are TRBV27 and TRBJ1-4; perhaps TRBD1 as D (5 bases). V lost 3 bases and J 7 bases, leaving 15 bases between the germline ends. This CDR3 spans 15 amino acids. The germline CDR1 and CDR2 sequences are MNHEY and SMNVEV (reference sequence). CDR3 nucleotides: TGTGCCAGCAGTTTCGGGGCCAGGGTCAGTGAAAAACTGTTTTTT. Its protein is CASSFGARVSEKLFF.

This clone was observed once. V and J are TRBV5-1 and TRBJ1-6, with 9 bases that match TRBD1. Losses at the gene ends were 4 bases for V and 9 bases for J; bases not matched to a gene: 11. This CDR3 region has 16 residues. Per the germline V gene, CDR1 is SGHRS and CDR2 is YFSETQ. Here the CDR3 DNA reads TGCGCCAGCAGCCGTCTTAGACAGGGGGAAGGTTCACCCCTCCACTTT. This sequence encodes CASSRLRQGEGSPLHF.

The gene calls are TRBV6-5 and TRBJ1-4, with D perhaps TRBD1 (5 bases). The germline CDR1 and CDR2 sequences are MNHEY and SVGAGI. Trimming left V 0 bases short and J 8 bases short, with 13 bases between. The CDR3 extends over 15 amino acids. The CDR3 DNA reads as TGTGCCAGCAGTTACTCGGTACAGGTGAAGGAAAAACTGTTTTTT. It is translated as CASSYSVQVKEKLFF.

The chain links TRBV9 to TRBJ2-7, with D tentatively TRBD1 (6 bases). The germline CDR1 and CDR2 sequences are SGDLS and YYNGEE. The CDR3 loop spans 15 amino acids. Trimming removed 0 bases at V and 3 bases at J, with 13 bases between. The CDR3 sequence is CASSVAPTDSYEQYF. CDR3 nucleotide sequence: TGTGCCAGCAGCGTAGCCCCGACGGACAGCTACGAGCAGTACTTC. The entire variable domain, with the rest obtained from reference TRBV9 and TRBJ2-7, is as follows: DSGVTQTPKHLITATGQRVTLRCSPRSGDLSVYWYQQSLDQGLQFLIQYYNGEERAKGNILERFSAQQFPDLHSELNLSSLELGDSALYFCASSVAPTDSYEQYFGPGTRLTVT.

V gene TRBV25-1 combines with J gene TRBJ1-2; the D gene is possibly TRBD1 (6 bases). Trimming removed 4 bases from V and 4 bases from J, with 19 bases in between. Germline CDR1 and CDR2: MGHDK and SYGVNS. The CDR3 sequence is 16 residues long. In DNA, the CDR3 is TGTGCCAGCAGTGGATCCGGGACAACCACCAGCTATGGCTACACCTTC. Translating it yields CASSGSGTTTSYGYTF.

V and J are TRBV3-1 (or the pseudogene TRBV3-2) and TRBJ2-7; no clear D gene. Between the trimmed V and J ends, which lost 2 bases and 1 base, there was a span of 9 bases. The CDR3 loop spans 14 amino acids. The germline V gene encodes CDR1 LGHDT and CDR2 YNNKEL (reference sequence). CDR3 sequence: CASSQIPASYEQYF. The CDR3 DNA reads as TGTGCCAGCAGCCAAATTCCGGCGTCCTACGAGCAGTACTTC.

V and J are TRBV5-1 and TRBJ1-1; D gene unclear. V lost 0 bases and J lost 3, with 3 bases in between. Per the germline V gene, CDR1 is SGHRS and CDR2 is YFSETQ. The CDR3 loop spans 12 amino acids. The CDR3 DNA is TGCGCCAGCAGCTTGGACCACACTGAAGCTTTCTTT. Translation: CASSLDHTEAFF.